The entry that follows covers one T cell receptor beta chain sequence. Its recognized antigen is unknown. Per-nucleotide qualities are absent, and no much larger clonotype sits a single base away. This specimen comes from a study of blood T cell repertoires in COVID-19 (dated by TCRdb to the early 2020s). With respect to the entire study: Samples covering the acute and convalescent phases of COVID-19 were provided by collaborators in the United States, Italy and Spain. Samples came from the ongoing ImmuneRACE study (first 160 participants) plus 1,254 subjects from 6 global collaborators. HLA class I and class II types, where available, came from metadata supplied by the sample provider rather than from assay-based typing. The dataset comprised deeply sampled blood TCRbeta repertoires from subjects exposed to, actively infected with, or recovered from COVID-19. A freely available public database, intended as a resource for researchers studying the immune response to SARS-CoV-2, is where the repertoires were released. The prospective study material was composed of cDNA or gDNA derived from T cells, B-cell-depleted T cells, or PBMCs. Sample metadata almost always included a de-identified subject ID, COVID-19 status, age in years and sex. Overall results and qualifications from the work: Clinical and demographic metadata were provided uncurated, with the amount varying by source and participant.

CDR3 length: 16 amino acids, cysteine to phenylalanine. CDR3 DNA only is kept here, 48 bases in frame from base 1. CDR1 and CDR2 are drawn from the germline V gene (reference sequence): SEHNR, FQNEAQ. V drops 4 bases and J drops 5 bases, leaving 20 bases in between. In Seattle, one collaborating source enrolled patients while the infection was active and tracked those patients longitudinally over the course of disease. The collaborating institutions used their own protocols to collect whole blood in K2EDTA tubes. For TCRbeta analysis, collaborators shipped samples as frozen whole blood, isolated PBMCs, or DNA extracted from either of those sample types. TCRbeta CDR3 regions were amplified from genomic DNA by means of the immunoSEQ Assay, a bias-controlled multiplex PCR. The original methods were these. Nucleated cell counts per sample were estimated from amplification of reference gene primers within the assay. To quantify the absolute abundance of each unique TCRbeta CDR3 rearrangement, sequence reads were collapsed and filtered. Productive Simpson clonality was computed per sample as the square root of Simpson's diversity index over productive rearrangements. TCRdb re-hosts the immuneACCESS table, in-frame sequences only. Its copies lack some clones; in the studies checked, an unresolved V gene accounts for under half of them, and the cause for the rest is not known. Clonal size and the V and J genes are those of that table, whereas D and trimming came from the DNA. In this sample the table shows 200,000 to 250,000 clones, 75% to 85% of which occur a single time. In total, the top ten clones hold 2.4% of the sample.

This receptor was taken from a woman in her 70s with COVID-19, enrolled during active disease. The chain joins TRBV7-9 to TRBJ2-5; TRBD2 could be the D gene, as 6 bases match. Sequenced material: peripheral blood. The CDR3 reads CASSSRRGGVGETQYF. The DNA is TGTGCCAGCAGCTCCCGAAGGGGCGGGGTGGGGGAGACCCAGTACTTC. The full variable domain, completed from the reference TRBV7-9 and TRBJ2-5 proteins outside the CDR3, reads DTGVSQNPRHKITKRGQNVTFRCDPISEHNRLYWYRQTLGQGPEFLTYFQNEAQLEKSRLLSDRFSAERPKGSFSTLEIQRTEQGDSAMYLCASSSRRGGVGETQYFGPGTRLLVL.